The present T cell receptor beta chain was sequenced within a study of shared clonotypes between healthy human individuals. Study-wide points: A small donor pool kept down the genetic and exposure-history diversity that was represented. Compared with clonotypes that all four donors shared, non-shared clonotypes had lower generation probabilities.

Assay used: immunoSEQ multiplex PCR; TCRdb lists only in-frame clones, some missing. Here the sample spans some 1.5 million clones, around 98% being singletons. In the case of this clone: Antigen specificity is unknown.

V shed 6 bases, J shed 5 bases, and the junction held 7 bases outside the gene matches. The CDR3 extends over 14 amino acids. The germline gives CDR1 KGHSH, CDR2 LQKENI. The TCR originated in a man aged 30 to 39 in good health. Sequencing was carried out using naive CD4+ T cells sorted from blood. Described subset: CD45RA+ positively selected. The chain links TRBV18 to TRBJ1-1, with TRBD1 matching 9 bases. In DNA, the CDR3 is TGTGCCAGCTCGTCCGGGACAGGGCCGACTGAAGCTTTCTTT. Its translation is CASSSGTGPTEAFF. Looking up the rest from reference TRBV18 and TRBJ1-1 gives the full variable domain: NAGVMQNPRHLVRRRGQEARLRCSPMKGHSHVYWYRQLPEEGLKFMVYLQKENIIDESGMPKERFSAEFPKEGPSILRIQQVVRGDSAAYFCASSSGTGPTEAFFGQGTRLTVV.